This is a list of T cell receptor beta chains from one sample in a study of blood T cell repertoires in COVID-19. Generated by immunoSEQ multiplex PCR, the TCRdb table keeps only in-frame clones and is missing some. This sample carries around 250,000 clones, approximately 86% of them seen once, and the ten largest clones take about 8.6%. Sequencing was carried out using peripheral blood. These receptors were taken from a man aged 35 to 55 with active or convalescent COVID-19. The CDR3 runs from the conserved cysteine through the conserved F or W. Fields, in order: J gene, V gene, CDR3 protein.

TRBJ2-3 | TRBV24-1 | CATSDLASESTDTQYF
TRBJ1-1 | TRBV6-5 | CASRDNDPGISEAFF
TRBJ1-4 | TRBV7-2 | CASSLAYRTGSNEKLFF
TRBJ1-2 | TRBV19 | CASSSRGDGYTF
TRBJ1-2 | TRBV9 | CASSQNRQGMNYGYTF
TRBJ2-3 | TRBV10-1 | CASSAGQVTDTQYF
TRBJ2-3 | TRBV24-1 | CATRDSEDTQYF
TRBJ1-3 | TRBV11-2 | CASSARRGEGFSGNTIYF
TRBJ1-2 | TRBV6-5 | CASSGIQGGNYGYTF
TRBJ2-1 | TRBV14 | CASSQDRLAAYNEQFF
TRBJ2-3 | TRBV4-1 | CASSQDGGRGVGTDTQYF
TRBJ2-7 | TRBV10-3 | CAIQQSGSYEQYF
TRBJ1-6 | TRBV4-1 | CASSETGTRNSPLHF
TRBJ2-4 | TRBV10-1 | CASSAGGPWLDIQYF
TRBJ2-1 | TRBV27 | CASSLSASGRRHEQFF
TRBJ2-1 | TRBV28 | CASRPTLYNEQFF
TRBJ1-1 | TRBV4-1 | CASSQGTGRTGDEAFF
TRBJ2-3 | TRBV5-1 | CASSSGRTDTQYF
TRBJ1-1 | TRBV9 | CASSVGGTLQDTEAFF
TRBJ2-1 | TRBV27 | CASHTAASGGEQFF
TRBJ1-5 | TRBV24-1 | CATSDPGQGRNQPQHF
TRBJ2-5 | TRBV24-1 | CATSDLGQPGETQYF
TRBJ2-7 | TRBV20-1 | CSALTRYEQYF
TRBJ2-7 | TRBV28 | CASTVGGAFYEQYF
TRBJ1-6 | TRBV2 | CASSEEGGGNNSPLHF
TRBJ2-1 | TRBV29-1 | CTSGREGGEQFF
TRBJ1-4 | TRBV18 | CASSPRGTGLTEKLFF
TRBJ1-5 | TRBV28 | CASSDYRERQPQHF
TRBJ1-1 | TRBV6-5 | CASSRPGQGAAEAFF
TRBJ2-2 | TRBV6-4 | CASSRNPTSYPGELFF
TRBJ2-1 | TRBV7-9 | CASSFRENEQFF
TRBJ1-4 | TRBV6-6 | CASTTGTGNEKLFF
TRBJ2-1 | TRBV12-3/TRBV12-4 | CASGGLAHMGQFF
TRBJ2-5 | TRBV21-1 | CASSKRSRAQETQYF
TRBJ1-2 | TRBV4-2 | CASSQAGGGYTF
TRBJ2-7 | TRBV2 | CASSSGTSGSKQYF
TRBJ2-5 | TRBV7-3 | CASSGSQETQYF
TRBJ2-3 | TRBV29-1 | CSVGDYGTDTQYF
TRBJ1-5 | TRBV19 | CASSIAQGPRNQPQHF
TRBJ1-1 | TRBV12-3/TRBV12-4 | CASSWEGRTEAFF
TRBJ2-1 | TRBV30 | CACHPGDEQFF
TRBJ2-2 | TRBV7-6 | CASSLSPTSGSYTGELFF
TRBJ2-3 | TRBV9 | CASSPHRDSYSDTQYF
TRBJ1-1 | TRBV6-5 | CASSSRNRVYSAEAFF
TRBJ2-7 | TRBV3-1/TRBV3-2 | CASSQASGILLNEQYF
TRBJ1-4 | TRBV7-9 | CASSLLDTPEKLFF
TRBJ2-7 | TRBV7-2 | CASSYRPSGVSYEQYF
TRBJ2-5 | TRBV15 | CATSKGPLEETQYF
TRBJ2-4 | TRBV6-5 | CASSLQNIQYF
TRBJ1-5 | TRBV28 | CASMEAGENQPQHF
TRBJ2-7 | TRBV27 | CASSFDLTGADEQYF
TRBJ1-1 | TRBV29-1 | CSVVLARGPMNTEAFF
TRBJ2-7 | TRBV9 | CASSVALTGTGEQYF
TRBJ1-5 | TRBV2 | CASSEVQAPQPQHF
TRBJ2-7 | TRBV24-1 | CATSRTGYEQYF
TRBJ2-5 | TRBV24-1 | CATSDSGTGGSETQYF
TRBJ2-1 | TRBV11-2 | CASSPGLAGVPEQFF
TRBJ1-2 | TRBV4-1 | CASSQDDFGTGMINYGYTF
TRBJ2-3 | TRBV7-9 | CASTSGGGSRSTDTQYF
TRBJ1-1 | TRBV7-9 | CASSSGGSEAFF